This T cell receptor (beta chain) was recorded in a study of regulatory T cells in long-lasting Graves disease. Notes on the study in general: Persistent Graves' patients showed less TCR diversity than newly diagnosed ones.

Concerning this clonotype itself: Its target is unknown.

The CDR3 has 13 amino acids. Trimming took 9 bases from V and 7 from J; bases not matched to a gene: 6. Stated time point: newly diagnosed GD, antithyroid drugs for less than 3 months. PBMC RNA was the source of the TCR library. Building the TCR beta libraries relied on iRepertoire HTBI primers, and CDR3 regions underwent Arm-PCR. TCRdb itself ran the multiplex PCR reads through MiXCR, one entry per CDR3 protein. The data show around 480,000 distinct CDR3 sequences, 15% to 20% seen once. Another study also made use of these data, one on T cells in Graves' hyperthyroidism and ophthalmopathy. From that second work: Subjects aged 18 to 65 presented with newly diagnosed hyperthyroidism of less than 2 months' duration.

The sequenced sample was peripheral blood mononuclear cells (PBMCs), obtained at new diagnosis, from a patient treated with antithyroid drugs. The source is a woman aged 35 to 60 with Graves disease. The J gene is TRBJ1-6, the V gene TRBV12-3 or TRBV12-4, with TRBD1 matching 7 bases. CDR3 coding DNA: TGTGCCAGTTACCTAGGGGGCAATTCACCCCTCCACTTT. Amino acids: CASYLGGNSPLHF.